The 26 T cell receptor beta chains below come from one sample, sequenced in a study of glioma-infiltrating T cells. TCR alpha and beta CDR3 regions were amplified from RNA using iRepertoire nested multiplex PCR. TCRdb itself ran the multiplex PCR reads through MiXCR, one entry per CDR3 protein. This table holds approximately 120,000 distinct CDR3 sequences, about 23% found once. Sequences were obtained from glioma tissue, nonneoplastic brain tissue, or PBMCs (not recorded which). These receptors all come from a human donor with low-grade glioma or glioblastoma, undergoing nonglioma brain surgery, or in good health (not recorded which).

Remarks on this clonotype: This may be a read error: a much more frequent sequence differs by one nucleotide. The genes are TRBV7-6 and TRBJ2-1, with D hard to call. Trimming took 1 base from V and 10 from J, leaving 8 bases between them. CDR1 is SGHVS and CDR2 is FNYEAQ in the germline V gene. The CDR3 has 12 amino acids. The CDR3 DNA is TGTGCCAGCAGCTTAGATGAATACGAGCAGTTCTTC. Protein sequence: CASSLDEYEQFF.

Points on this clonotype: A clone one base away is much larger, so this may be a read error. The rearrangement joins TRBV4-3 to TRBJ2-3; D may be TRBD1 or TRBD2 (5 bases each). The germline V gene has CDR1 LGHNA and CDR2 YSLEER. The CDR3 sequence is 16 residues long. The DNA of the CDR3 is TGCGCCATCAGCCAAGATGCGGTGGGGGGCACAGATACGCAGTATTTT. This gives the protein CAISQDAVGGTDTQYF.

This clonotype was detected only once. Relative to the germline gene, one junction end is altered; a read error may explain this. V usage is TRBV18 and J usage is TRBJ1-3; possible D gene TRBD1, 5 bases. The CDR3 consists of 14 residues. The germline V gene has CDR1 KGHSH and CDR2 LQKENI. The CDR3 DNA is TGTGCCAGCTTACAGACAGTCTCTGGAGACACCATATATTTT. It is translated as CASLQTVSGDTIYF.

This rearrangement joins TRBV11-2 to TRBJ2-7; D gene unclear. V was shortened by 1 base and J by 2 bases, with 9 bases between the two germline ends. The CDR3 runs 14 residues. The germline V gene has CDR1 SGHAT and CDR2 FQNNGV. The CDR3 sequence is CASSLGGATYEQYF. In nucleotides, the CDR3 is TGTGCCAGCAGCTTAGGTGGAGCTACCTACGAGCAGTACTTC.

The chain links TRBV9 to TRBJ2-7, with D maybe TRBD2 (6 bases). Per germline, CDR1 SGDLS and CDR2 YYNGEE. The ends were cut back, 4 bases at V and 0 bases at J, with 11 bases in the middle. The CDR3 covers 14 residues. DNA for the CDR3: TGTGCCAGCAGCACTAGCATCGACTCCTACGAGCAGTACTTC. The encoded protein is CASSTSIDSYEQYF.

The sample holds many counts of this clonotype. The genes are TRBV10-3 and TRBJ1-1; D perhaps matches TRBD1 (5 bases). Germline assignment: CDR1 ENHRY and CDR2 SYGVKD. Trimming removed 6 bases from V and 2 bases from J, with 13 bases in between. The CDR3 sequence is 14 residues long. CDR3 nucleotides: TGTGCCATCAGGTCGGGACGAGGTAACACTGAAGCTTTCTTT. This sequence encodes CAIRSGRGNTEAFF.

In its sample, this clonotype was seen many times. The chain combines TRBV4-3 with TRBJ1-1; D is ambiguous. The CDR3 covers 13 residues. Germline CDR1 reads LGHNA; CDR2 reads YSLEER. V lost 3 bases and J 10 bases, leaving 15 bases between the germline ends. The CDR3 region has the DNA TGCGCCAGCAGCCAGGTACCGGACCTACCAGCTTTCTTT. Amino acids: CASSQVPDLPAFF.

There are many counts of this clonotype. The chain combines TRBV11-2 with TRBJ2-3; tentative D call: TRBD2 (6 bases). Trimming pared 5 bases from V and 2 bases from J, leaving 14 bases between. CDR3 size: 15 residues. The germline V gene encodes CDR1 SGHAT and CDR2 FQNNGV. CDR3 sequence reads: CASSPPGLHTDTQYF. The CDR3, as DNA: TGTGCCAGCAGCCCTCCGGGACTCCACACAGATACGCAGTATTTT.

This clonotype was seen repeatedly, ten times or more. The chain uses TRBV20-1 and TRBJ2-1, with 9 bases aligning to TRBD2. The CDR3 is 13 amino acids. V shed 2 bases, J shed 7 bases, and the junction held 3 bases outside the gene matches. Per the germline V gene, CDR1 is DFQATT and CDR2 is SNEGSKA (reference sequence). CDR3 sequence: CSARLAGRNEQFF. The CDR3 DNA sequence: TGCAGTGCTAGACTAGCGGGACGGAATGAGCAGTTCTTC.

This clonotype has only a few counts. A much larger clone differs from this one at a single base, so this may be a read error. Here the CDR3 omits its conserved ending phenylalanine or tryptophan, so a read error is the likely source. The chain employs TRBV20-1 and TRBJ2-7; 9 bases align to TRBD2. Germline loops: CDR1 DFQATT, CDR2 SNEGSKA (reference sequence). J was trimmed by 4 bases and V by 1 base; bases with no gene match: 5. This CDR3 has 14 amino acids. CDR3 amino acids: CSARVAGESYEQYL. CDR3 DNA sequence: TGCAGTGCTAGAGTAGCGGGAGAGTCTTACGAGCAGTACCTC.

This clonotype was counted many times. The J gene is TRBJ2-1, the V gene TRBV11-2; D remains unclear. Trimming stripped 5 bases from V and 10 bases from J, with 9 bases between. CDR1 is SGHAT, CDR2 FQNNGV, per germline. The CDR3 is 11 residues long. The CDR3 region has the DNA TGTGCCAGCAGCCCATTCGGAGAGCAGTTCTTC. Translating it yields CASSPFGEQFF.

This clonotype was seen many times. This chain connects TRBV6-1 to TRBJ2-6; tentatively, D is TRBD1 (6 bases). V lost 5 bases and J 2 bases, leaving 16 bases between the germline ends. The CDR3 contains 17 residues. Germline CDR1 is MNHNS and CDR2 is SASEGT. CDR3 amino acids: CASSSTQDRAGANVLTF. The CDR3 coding sequence is TGTGCCAGCAGTTCAACCCAGGACAGAGCTGGGGCCAACGTCCTGACTTTC.

This clonotype came up a few times. A read error may explain this, as a much larger clone is one base away. The V and J genes are TRBV6-1 and TRBJ1-1; D uncertain. The CDR3 spans 13 residues. Germline loops: CDR1 MNHNS, CDR2 SASEGT. This CDR3 reads CASSAPQMTGAFF. The DNA for the CDR3 is TGTGCCAGCAGTGCCCCCCAGATGACTGGAGCTTTCTTT.

As regards this clonotype: At one boundary the junction diverges from the germline segment, which might be a read error. The rearrangement joins TRBV5-6 to TRBJ2-5; no clear D gene. The germline V gene encodes CDR1 SGHDT and CDR2 YYEEEE. There are 14 residues in the CDR3. The DNA of the CDR3 is TGTGCCAGCAGCTTAGCGAAGGAGCAAGAGACCCAGTATTTC. It encodes CASSLAKEQETQYF.

About this clonotype: This may be a read error: a much more frequent sequence differs by one nucleotide. The chain carries TRBV6-1 and TRBJ2-3; no clear D. Trimming stripped 7 bases from V and 0 bases from J, with 8 bases between. CDR1 and CDR2 from the germline V gene are MNHNS and SASEGT. The CDR3 consists of 13 residues. CDR3 sequence: CASTQTSTDTQYF. CDR3 nucleotides: TGTGCCAGCACACAGACAAGCACAGATACGCAGTATTTT.

This clonotype was detected many times. The chain uses TRBV27 and TRBJ1-3; D may be TRBD1 (6 bases). Trimming took off 4 bases at V and 0 bases at J, with 13 bases between the two ends. The germline V gene encodes CDR1 MNHEY and CDR2 SMNVEV (reference sequence). The CDR3 runs to 16 residues. The CDR3 nucleotides read TGTGCCAGCAGTTGGACAGCCCCTAGCTCTGGAAACACCATATATTTT. The encoded protein is CASSWTAPSSGNTIYF.

As regards this clonotype: One base away lies a much larger clone, so this may be a sequencing read error. The chain is built from TRBV11-1 and TRBJ2-3; D perhaps matches TRBD1 (5 bases). The CDR3 runs 15 residues. Germline CDR1 and CDR2: SGHAT and FQDESV (reference sequence). The CDR3 DNA reads TGTGCCAGTAAGGAGACCCCGCTCAGCACAGGTACGCAGTATTTT. It translates to CASKETPLSTGTQYF.

J is TRBJ2-7 and V is TRBV4-1; no definite D call. The ends were cut back, 4 bases at V and 4 bases at J, with 11 bases in the middle. Germline V gene data show CDR1 as MGHRA and CDR2 as YSYEKL. CDR3 length equals 13 residues. CDR3 protein: CASSPNGGYEQYF. For the CDR3, the DNA is TGCGCCAGCAGCCCAAATGGCGGATACGAGCAGTACTTC.

This clonotype was observed at least ten times. The chain employs TRBV2 and TRBJ2-3, with 9 bases aligning to TRBD2. Germline V gene sequence: CDR1 SNHLY, CDR2 FYNNEI. V was clipped by 6 bases and J by 1 base; unmatched bases: 8. CDR3 length: 16 amino acids. CDR3 sequence: CASSVAGALRTDTQYF. The CDR3 bases are TGTGCCAGCAGCGTAGCGGGAGCCCTCCGCACAGATACGCAGTATTTT.

A note on this clonotype: Being one base from a much bigger clone, this may be a read error. The J gene is TRBJ2-7, the V gene TRBV20-1, with TRBD2 as a possible D gene (7 bases). The germline V gene encodes CDR1 DFQATT and CDR2 SNEGSKA (reference sequence). This CDR3 comprises 15 residues. The CDR3 nucleotides read TGCAGTGCTAAGGGGGGGAGCGGGGCCCCCTACGGGCAGTACTTC. Amino acids: CSAKGGSGAPYGQYF.

This clonotype was detected many times. The rearrangement joins TRBV12-3 or TRBV12-4 to TRBJ1-1; D not resolved. The ends were cut back, 2 bases at V and 0 bases at J, with 4 bases in the middle. The CDR3 totals 13 residues. CDR3 DNA: TGTGCCAGCAGTTTAAGGGTGAACACTGAAGCTTTCTTT. It is translated as CASSLRVNTEAFF.

Concerning this clonotype itself: A read error may produce the germline difference seen at one junction end. The rearrangement links TRBV6-2 or TRBV6-3 to TRBJ2-5; 8 bases match TRBD2. The CDR3 loop spans 16 amino acids. Looked up from germline, CDR1 is MNHEY and CDR2 is SVGEGT. As DNA, the CDR3 is TGTACCAGCAGTTCCAAAGCGGGAGCCATACGAGAGACCCAGTACTTC. As protein: CTSSSKAGAIRETQYF.

This clonotype showed up just a few times. The V call is TRBV7-3, the J call TRBJ2-3, with D tentatively TRBD1 (7 bases). V was pared by 5 bases and J by 6 bases, with 24 bases between. This CDR3 is built from 17 residues. Germline assignment: CDR1 SGHTA and CDR2 FQGTGA. CDR3 loop: CASSRGPSQGGGDTQYF. In nucleotides, the CDR3 is TGTGCCAGCAGCCGCGGCCCTTCCCAGGGGGGTGGGGATACGCAGTATTTT.

This clonotype is categorized as medium-sized. A much larger clone sits a single nucleotide away, making a read error possible. The V gene is TRBV15, the J gene TRBJ1-1; the D is unclear. V lost 5 bases to trimming and J lost 8 bases, with 15 bases between them. This CDR3 contains 13 residues. Germline V gene lookup returns CDR1 LNHNV and CDR2 YYDKDF (reference sequence). The CDR3 region is CATSRSTLGEAFF. CDR3 sequence (DNA): TGTGCCACCAGCCGCTCTACACTGGGGGAAGCTTTCTTT.

This clonotype has ten or more counts. The J gene is TRBJ2-7, the V gene TRBV28; D ambiguous. The CDR3 spans 12 residues. V dropped 7 bases and J dropped 4 bases, with 11 bases sitting between them. Germline V lookup: CDR1 MDHEN, CDR2 SYDVKM. The CDR3 DNA reads TGTGCCAGCACATCGCCAGGATACGAGCAGTACTTC. This gives the protein CASTSPGYEQYF.

This chain joins TRBV6-4 and TRBJ2-1; 9 nucleotides line up with TRBD2. In germline, CDR1 is MRHNA, CDR2 SNTAGT. V trimming: 6 bases; J trimming: 2 bases; junction bases outside the gene matches: 5. This CDR3 is built from 15 residues. The chain's CDR3 is CASRRIAGAYNEQFF. The CDR3 coding sequence is TGTGCCAGCAGACGTATAGCGGGGGCCTACAATGAGCAGTTCTTC.